The 14 T cell receptor beta chains in this list originate from one sample, sequenced in a study of cytomegalovirus exposure and HLA in healthy donors. Method: immunoSEQ multiplex PCR; TCRdb's copy keeps in-frame clones and lacks some. The sample has about 140,000 clones, around 87% seen once; the top ten hold just over 8.5%. Material for sequencing was PBMCs. Receptor source: a young man in good health and CMV-seropositive.

The V gene is TRBV10-1, the J gene TRBJ2-3; D call uncertain. The V end was cut by 0 bases, the J end by 2 bases, with 12 bases between. CDR1 is WNHNN and CDR2 is SYGVQD in the germline V gene (reference sequence). The CDR3 is 16 amino acids. Written as DNA, the CDR3 is TGCGCCAGCAGTGAGTCGGTGCAAACTGCCACAGATACGCAGTATTTT. Its protein is CASSESVQTATDTQYF.

The rearrangement joins TRBV5-1 to TRBJ1-1; D perhaps matches TRBD1 (6 bases). Germline V gene data show CDR1 as SGHRS and CDR2 as YFSETQ. The germline V and J ends were trimmed by 2 bases and 3 bases, with 26 bases remaining between them. The CDR3 contains 19 residues. The DNA for the CDR3 is TGCGCCAGCAGCTTCCCGGTACAGGGAGAGGGGATAGTTGACACTGAAGCTTTCTTT. Protein product: CASSFPVQGEGIVDTEAFF. Using reference TRBV5-1 and TRBJ1-1 for the parts outside the CDR3, the full variable domain is KAGVTQTPRYLIKTRGQQVTLSCSPISGHRSVSWYQQTPGQGLQFLFEYFSETQRNKGNFPGRFSGRQFSNSRSEMNVSTLELGDSALYLCASSFPVQGEGIVDTEAFFGQGTRLTVV.

The rearrangement links TRBV19 to TRBJ2-1; 15 nucleotides match TRBD2. The germline gives CDR1 LNHDA, CDR2 SQIVND (reference sequence). The CDR3 covers 16 residues. Unmatched junction bases numbered 11, after V lost 4 bases and J lost 13 bases. The chain's CDR3 is CASSNPGLAGGPRQFF. The DNA of the CDR3 is TGTGCCAGTAGTAACCCTGGACTAGCGGGAGGGCCGCGACAGTTCTTC.

The chain recombines TRBV11-3 with TRBJ2-7; D is possibly TRBD1 (5 bases). Trimming cost V 5 bases and J 1 base, with 12 bases left between them. Germline V CDR1 and CDR2: SGHNT, YENEEA. CDR3 size: 14 residues. In nucleotides, the CDR3 is TGTGCCAGCAGCCAGCAGGGTAAATCCTACGAGCAGTACTTC. Protein: CASSQQGKSYEQYF.

The chain couples TRBV9 to TRBJ2-5; D perhaps matches TRBD1 (5 bases). This CDR3 region has 14 residues. CDR1 is SGDLS, CDR2 YYNGEE, per germline. V lost 4 bases and J lost 5, with 15 bases in between. CDR3 residues: CASSSPQGMETQYF. CDR3 DNA: TGTGCCAGCAGCTCCCCCCAGGGCATGGAGACCCAGTACTTC.

The V and J genes are TRBV19 and TRBJ2-7, with 11 bases fitting TRBD2. The CDR3 totals 16 residues. The germline V gene encodes CDR1 LNHDA and CDR2 SQIVND (reference sequence). With V trimmed by 2 bases and J by 6 bases, 9 bases remained unmatched. CDR3 amino acids: CASSISSGRAYIEQYF. CDR3 bases: TGTGCCAGTAGTATAAGTAGCGGGAGGGCCTATATCGAGCAGTACTTC.

This chain's CDR3 is CASRGVGRGNTIYF. The CDR3 region has the DNA TGTGCCAGCAGAGGGGTCGGGAGGGGAAACACCATATATTTT. J is TRBJ1-3 and V is TRBV25-1; tentative D call: TRBD1 (5 bases). In germline, CDR1 is MGHDK, CDR2 SYGVNS. The CDR3 extends over 14 amino acids. V shed 6 bases and J shed 4 bases, with 13 bases lying between them. The full variable domain, in which reference TRBV25-1 and TRBJ1-3 provide the parts outside the CDR3, is EADIYQTPRYLVIGTGKKITLECSQTMGHDKMYWYQQDPGMELHLIHYSYGVNSTEKGDLSSESTVSRIRTEHFPLTLESARPSHTSQYLCASRGVGRGNTIYFGEGSWLTVV.

The gene calls are TRBV7-9 and TRBJ1-2; the D is unclear. The CDR3 has 13 amino acids. V dropped 1 base and J dropped 4 bases, with 7 bases sitting between them. Germline V gene data show CDR1 as SEHNR and CDR2 as FQNEAQ (reference sequence). The CDR3 here is CASSLGYSYGYTF. The CDR3 DNA follows: TGTGCCAGCAGCTTAGGGTACAGCTATGGCTACACCTTC.

V and J are TRBV27 and TRBJ1-4, with 7 nucleotides matching TRBD1. V shed 5 bases, J shed 0 bases, and the junction held 9 bases outside the gene matches. Per germline, CDR1 MNHEY and CDR2 SMNVEV (reference sequence). CDR3 length: 17 residues. The CDR3 reads CASSPETGSATNEKLFF. DNA for the CDR3: TGTGCCAGCAGTCCGGAGACAGGGTCCGCAACTAATGAAAAACTGTTTTTT.

This clone has just one count. V and J are TRBV11-2 and TRBJ2-2, with TRBD2 matching 14 bases. CDR3 length: 19 amino acids. Unmatched junction bases numbered 9, after V lost 2 bases and J lost 4 bases. Germline CDR1 reads SGHAT; CDR2 reads FQNNGV. This chain's CDR3 is CASSLMGLAGARGTGELFF. The CDR3 coding sequence is TGTGCCAGCAGCTTAATGGGACTAGCGGGGGCGAGGGGCACCGGGGAGCTGTTTTTT. The complete variable domain, with remaining parts taken from reference TRBV11-2 and TRBJ2-2, reads EAGVAQSPRYKIIEKRQSVAFWCNPISGHATLYWYQQILGQGPKLLIQFQNNGVVDDSQLPKDRFSAERLKGVDSTLKIQPAKLEDSAVYLCASSLMGLAGARGTGELFFGEGSRLTVL.

The chain uses TRBV6-6 and TRBJ1-2, with D tentatively TRBD1 (5 bases). The CDR3 loop spans 15 amino acids. The germline V and J ends were trimmed by 0 bases and 3 bases, with 11 bases remaining between them. Germline V lookup: CDR1 MNHNY, CDR2 SVGAGI (reference sequence). The CDR3 sequence: CASSYSRLQDYGYTF. Here the CDR3 DNA reads TGTGCCAGCAGTTACTCGAGGCTACAGGACTATGGCTACACCTTC.

The gene calls are TRBV30 and TRBJ2-5; 7 bases are a match to TRBD2. The trim removed 5 bases at V and 2 bases at J, leaving 8 bases unmatched. The CDR3 has 14 residues. Germline V gene sequence: CDR1 GTSNPN, CDR2 SVGIG (reference sequence). In DNA form, the CDR3 reads TGTGCCTGGGACAGCGGGGTTAGGCAAGAGACCCAGTACTTC. It yields the protein CAWDSGVRQETQYF.

The J gene is TRBJ1-1, the V gene TRBV11-3; D is ambiguous. CDR3 size: 12 residues. The V end lost 0 bases, the J end lost 8 bases, and 7 bases lay between the germline ends. CDR1 and CDR2 (germline): SGHNT, YENEEA. The DNA for the CDR3 is TGTGCCAGCAGCTTAGATATGTTCGAAGCTTTCTTT. This encodes CASSLDMFEAFF.

V usage is TRBV18 and J usage is TRBJ2-2, with D possibly matching TRBD1 (7 bases). Germline loops: CDR1 KGHSH, CDR2 LQKENI. This CDR3 spans 14 amino acids. V was cut by 7 bases and J by 2 bases, with 11 bases left in between. CDR3 protein: CASYRGGNTGELFF. Written as DNA, the CDR3 is TGTGCCAGCTACAGGGGAGGTAACACCGGGGAGCTGTTTTTT.